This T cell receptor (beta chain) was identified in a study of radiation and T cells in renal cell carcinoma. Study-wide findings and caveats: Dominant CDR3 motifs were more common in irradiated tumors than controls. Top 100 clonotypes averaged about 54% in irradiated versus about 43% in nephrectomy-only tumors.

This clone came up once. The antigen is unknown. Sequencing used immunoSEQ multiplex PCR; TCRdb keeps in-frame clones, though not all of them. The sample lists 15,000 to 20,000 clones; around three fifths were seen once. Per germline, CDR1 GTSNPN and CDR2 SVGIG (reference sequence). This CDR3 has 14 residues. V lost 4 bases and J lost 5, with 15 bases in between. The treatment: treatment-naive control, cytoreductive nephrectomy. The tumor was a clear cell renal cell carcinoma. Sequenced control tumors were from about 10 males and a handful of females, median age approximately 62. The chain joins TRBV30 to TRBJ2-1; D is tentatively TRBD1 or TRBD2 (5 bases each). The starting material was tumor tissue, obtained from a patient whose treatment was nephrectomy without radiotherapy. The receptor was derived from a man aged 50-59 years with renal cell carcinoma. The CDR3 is CAWTPGTNNNEQFF. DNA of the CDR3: TGTGCCTGGACCCCCGGGACGAATAACAATGAGCAGTTCTTC.